This TCR beta chain appears in the sequencing data of a study of breast tumors, draining lymph nodes, adjacent tissues. The study's findings and limits: Most tumor T cells seemingly derive from lymph node, then expand in tumor. Data only fit, rather than demonstrated, lymph node origin of most tumor T cells. Tumor and nontumor repertoires were significantly more similar in luminal-like than in basal-like breast cancer. Tumor repertoires ranked between lymph nodes and nontumor tissue in diversity, with V and J gene preferences.

Unmatched junction bases numbered 9, after V lost 3 bases and J lost 3 bases. The CDR3 runs 16 residues. In germline, CDR1 is SNHLY, CDR2 FYNNEI. TCRdb fed the multiplex PCR reads into MiXCR, producing one record per CDR3 protein. There are approximately 210,000 distinct CDR3 sequences in the sample; about 32% occur only once, and 1.1% to 1.5% lies in the top ten. This clonotype was counted at least ten times. What it binds is not known. Breast cancer patients provided tissue from their axillary draining lymph nodes. The sequence was obtained from a female donor with breast cancer. Some clones in this sample may be carry-over from other donors' samples. Material: axillary lymph node tissue. J is TRBJ1-1 and V is TRBV2; 8 bases are shared with TRBD1. The CDR3 is CASSELTGTGDTEAFF. CDR3 bases: TGTGCCAGCAGTGAGCTAACAGGGACAGGCGACACTGAAGCTTTCTTT.